The T cell receptor (beta chain) described here comes from a study of blood T cell repertoires in COVID-19. Germline-derived CDR1 and CDR2 are GTSNPN and SVGIG (reference sequence). Germline trimming cut 2 bases from V and 6 bases from J; bases unmatched to any gene: 4. This CDR3 comprises 14 residues. Profiled with immunoSEQ multiplex PCR; TCRdb holds only in-frame clones, not every one. In the table there are some 260,000 clones, nearly 90% of which are singletons. This sequence joins TRBV30 and TRBJ1-5; 10 positions match TRBD1. This receptor was identified in a woman aged 40-49 years who had recovered from COVID-19. Sequencing was carried out using peripheral blood. CDR3 sequence (DNA): TGTGCCTGGAGTCGGGGGACAGGGGTTCAGCCCCAGCATTTT. It translates to CAWSRGTGVQPQHF.